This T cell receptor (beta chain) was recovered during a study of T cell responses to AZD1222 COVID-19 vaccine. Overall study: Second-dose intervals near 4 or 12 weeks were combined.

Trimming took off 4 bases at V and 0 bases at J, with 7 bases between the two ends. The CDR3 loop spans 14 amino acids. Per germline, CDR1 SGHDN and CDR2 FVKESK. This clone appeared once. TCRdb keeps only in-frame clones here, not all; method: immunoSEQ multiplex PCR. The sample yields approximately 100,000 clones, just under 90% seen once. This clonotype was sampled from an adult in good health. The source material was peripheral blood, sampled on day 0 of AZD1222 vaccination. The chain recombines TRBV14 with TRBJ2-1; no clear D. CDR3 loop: CASSRDYSYNEQFF. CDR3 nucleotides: TGTGCCAGCAGCCGGGATTACTCCTACAATGAGCAGTTCTTC. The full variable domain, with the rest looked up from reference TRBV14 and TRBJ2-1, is EAGVTQFPSHSVIEKGQTVTLRCDPISGHDNLYWYRRVMGKEIKFLLHFVKESKQDESGMPNNRFLAERTGGTYSTLKVQPAELEDSGVYFCASSRDYSYNEQFFGPGTRLTVL.